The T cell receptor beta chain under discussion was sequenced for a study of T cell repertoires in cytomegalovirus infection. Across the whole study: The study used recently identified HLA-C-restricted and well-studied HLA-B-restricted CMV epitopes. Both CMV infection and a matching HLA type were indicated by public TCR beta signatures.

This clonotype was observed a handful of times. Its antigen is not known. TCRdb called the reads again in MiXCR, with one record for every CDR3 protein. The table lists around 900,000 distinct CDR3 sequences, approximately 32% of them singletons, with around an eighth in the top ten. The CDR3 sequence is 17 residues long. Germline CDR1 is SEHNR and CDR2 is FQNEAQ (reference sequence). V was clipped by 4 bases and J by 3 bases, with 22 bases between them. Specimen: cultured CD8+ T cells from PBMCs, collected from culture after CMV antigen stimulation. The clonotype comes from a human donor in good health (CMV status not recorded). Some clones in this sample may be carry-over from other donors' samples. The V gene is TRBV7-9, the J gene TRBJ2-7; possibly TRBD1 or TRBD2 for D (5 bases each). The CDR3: CASSSSAGTRVFYEQYF. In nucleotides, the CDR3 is TGTGCCAGCAGCTCCTCCGCCGGGACCCGGGTATTCTACGAGCAGTACTTC. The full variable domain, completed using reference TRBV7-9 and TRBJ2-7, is DTGVSQNPRHKITKRGQNVTFRCDPISEHNRLYWYRQTLGQGPEFLTYFQNEAQLEKSRLLSDRFSAERPKGSFSTLEIQRTEQGDSAMYLCASSSSAGTRVFYEQYFGPGTRLTVT.